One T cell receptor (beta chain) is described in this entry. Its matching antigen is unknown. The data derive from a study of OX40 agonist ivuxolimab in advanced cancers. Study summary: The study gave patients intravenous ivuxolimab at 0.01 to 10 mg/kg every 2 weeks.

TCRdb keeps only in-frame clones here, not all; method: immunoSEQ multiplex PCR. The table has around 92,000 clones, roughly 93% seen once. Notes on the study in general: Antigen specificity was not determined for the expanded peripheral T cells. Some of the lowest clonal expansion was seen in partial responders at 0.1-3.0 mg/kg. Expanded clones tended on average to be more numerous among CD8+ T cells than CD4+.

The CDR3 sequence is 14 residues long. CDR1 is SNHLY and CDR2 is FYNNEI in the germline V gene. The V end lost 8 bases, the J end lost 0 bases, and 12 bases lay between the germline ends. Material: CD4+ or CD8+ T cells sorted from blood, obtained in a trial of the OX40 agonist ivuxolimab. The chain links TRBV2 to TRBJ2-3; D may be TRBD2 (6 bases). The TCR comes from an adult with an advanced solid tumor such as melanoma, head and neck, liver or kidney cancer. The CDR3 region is CASLARTSTDTQYF. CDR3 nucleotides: TGTGCCAGCCTAGCGAGAACTAGCACAGATACGCAGTATTTT.